These 30 T cell receptor beta chains were all obtained from the same sample, sequenced in a study of blood T cell repertoires in COVID-19. TCRdb's table, derived via immunoSEQ multiplex PCR, lists solely in-frame clones and lacks some. This table has roughly 200,000 clones, nearly 85% appearing once. Sequencing was done on a sample of peripheral blood. The receptor set was obtained from a woman younger than 45 with COVID-19, enrolled during active disease.

The rearrangement links TRBV6-5 to TRBJ2-3; 10 bases are shared with TRBD1. Germline CDR1 MNHEY, CDR2 SVGAGI. The CDR3 has 14 amino acids. V lost 6 bases, J lost 6 bases, and 6 bases stayed unmatched. The CDR3 bases are TGTGCCAGCAGGACAGGGGGCGGGGGGGATACGCAGTATTTT. Its translation is CASRTGGGGDTQYF.

The rearrangement uses TRBV2 and TRBJ1-2; D not certain. The CDR3 is 13 amino acids. V gave up 6 bases and J gave up 2 bases, with 10 bases separating them. Germline V lookup: CDR1 SNHLY, CDR2 FYNNEI. The CDR3 protein is CASSDDINYGYTF. The CDR3 nucleotides are TGTGCCAGCAGCGACGACATCAACTATGGCTACACCTTC. Together with reference TRBV2 and TRBJ1-2, the CDR3 gives the full variable domain: EPEVTQTPSHQVTQMGQEVILRCVPISNHLYFYWYRQILGQKVEFLVSFYNNEISEKSEIFDDQFSVERPDGSNFTLKIRSTKLEDSAMYFCASSDDINYGYTFGSGTRLTVV.

This chain joins TRBV6-2 or TRBV6-3 and TRBJ2-2; 11 bases agree with TRBD2. This CDR3 is built from 17 residues. Per the germline V gene, CDR1 is MNHEY and CDR2 is SVGEGT. Trimming took 4 bases from V and 4 from J; bases not matched to a gene: 8. CDR3 sequence reads: CASSSMTSGTITGELFF. The CDR3 DNA reads as TGTGCCAGCAGTTCCATGACTAGCGGGACTATCACCGGGGAGCTGTTTTTT.

V gene TRBV24-1 combines with J gene TRBJ2-1, with a weak D call TRBD1 (5 bases). There are 14 residues in the CDR3. With 8 bases removed from V and 7 bases from J, the gap between germline ends came to 17 bases. The germline V gene has CDR1 KGHDR and CDR2 SFDVKD. The CDR3 sequence: CATMDTYVTNEQFF. In DNA, the CDR3 is TGTGCCACCATGGACACTTACGTAACGAATGAGCAGTTCTTC.

V gene TRBV2 combines with J gene TRBJ2-5; 9 bases line up with TRBD1. V shed 5 bases and J 3 bases; nucleotides not matched to a gene: 4. Germline CDR1 is SNHLY and CDR2 is FYNNEI. CDR3 length equals 14 residues. For the CDR3, the DNA is TGTGCCAGCAGTAGGGACAGGGTAGAAGAGACCCAGTACTTC. Translating it yields CASSRDRVEETQYF. The entire variable domain, with the rest obtained from reference TRBV2 and TRBJ2-5, is as follows: EPEVTQTPSHQVTQMGQEVILRCVPISNHLYFYWYRQILGQKVEFLVSFYNNEISEKSEIFDDQFSVERPDGSNFTLKIRSTKLEDSAMYFCASSRDRVEETQYFGPGTRLLVL.

This chain connects TRBV5-4 to TRBJ2-7; 10 bases fit TRBD1. Germline assignment: CDR1 SGHNT and CDR2 YYREEE (reference sequence). The CDR3 runs to 15 residues. J was trimmed by 2 bases and V by 0 bases; bases with no gene match: 2. CDR3 loop: CASSLAGTGAYEQYF. The CDR3 DNA is TGTGCCAGCAGCTTGGCCGGGACAGGGGCCTACGAGCAGTACTTC. The full variable domain, with the rest looked up from reference TRBV5-4 and TRBJ2-7, is ETGVTQSPTHLIKTRGQQVTLRCSSQSGHNTVSWYQQALGQGPQFIFQYYREEENGRGNFPPRFSGLQFPNYSSELNVNALELDDSALYLCASSLAGTGAYEQYFGPGTRLTVT.

The V gene is TRBV6-2 or TRBV6-3, the J gene TRBJ2-1; D is possibly TRBD1 (5 bases). Germline CDR1 MNHEY, CDR2 SVGEGT. V gave up 0 bases and J gave up 1 base, with 19 bases separating them. The CDR3 contains 19 residues. In DNA, the CDR3 is TGTGCCAGCAGTTACTCAGACTCAGGGCAGCTCGTATCCTACAATGAGCAGTTCTTC. The encoded protein is CASSYSDSGQLVSYNEQFF.

This chain connects TRBV11-1 to TRBJ2-1, with 9 bases that match TRBD2. This CDR3 is 15 amino acids long. Germline V CDR1 and CDR2: SGHAT, FQDESV (reference sequence). V lost 0 bases, J lost 9 bases, and 6 bases stayed unmatched. The CDR3 here is CASSLAGGGAFEQFF. DNA of the CDR3: TGTGCCAGCAGCTTAGCCGGCGGGGGGGCTTTTGAGCAGTTCTTC.

The chain employs TRBV10-3 and TRBJ2-3; D remains unclear. The CDR3 spans 14 residues. From germline, CDR1 is ENHRY and CDR2 SYGVKD. V dropped 10 bases and J dropped 0 bases, with 14 bases sitting between them. Here the CDR3 reads CASRKADSTDTQYF. The CDR3 nucleotides read TGTGCCAGTCGAAAGGCGGATAGCACAGATACGCAGTATTTT.

The rearrangement joins TRBV7-3 to TRBJ2-3; tentative D call: TRBD2 (5 bases). V lost 3 bases and J 6 bases, leaving 13 bases between the germline ends. Germline-derived CDR1 and CDR2 are SGHTA and FQGTGA. The length of the CDR3 is 14 residues. CDR3 nucleotides: TGTGCCAGCAGCTTCGGGGTCGGTCGGGATACGCAGTATTTT. The encoded protein is CASSFGVGRDTQYF.

The chain is built from TRBV7-2 and TRBJ1-5, with a tentative D call TRBD1 (6 bases). Trimming removed 1 base from V and 7 bases from J, with 14 bases in between. Germline V gene sequence: CDR1 SGHTA, CDR2 FQGNSA. There are 15 residues in the CDR3. CDR3 coding DNA: TGTGCCAGCAGCTTAGGGCGGGCAGGGGTCCAGCCCCAGCATTTT. This sequence encodes CASSLGRAGVQPQHF.

The CDR3 spells CASSRIRGGETQYF. DNA of the CDR3: TGTGCCAGCTCACGTATCAGGGGTGGAGAGACCCAGTACTTC. The V gene is TRBV18, the J gene TRBJ2-5; tentative D call: TRBD1 (6 bases). Trimming stripped 4 bases from V and 4 bases from J, with 13 bases between. The CDR3 consists of 14 residues. CDR1 and CDR2 (germline): KGHSH, LQKENI.

CDR3 nucleotide sequence: TGTGCCAGCAGCCGAACGGGGGAAGGATCCTACGAGCAGTACTTC. Its protein is CASSRTGEGSYEQYF. This sequence joins TRBV6-5 and TRBJ2-7, with a tentative D call TRBD2 (6 bases). The germline V gene encodes CDR1 MNHEY and CDR2 SVGAGI. Trimming shortened V by 6 bases and J by 1 base, and 16 bases separated the two germline ends. CDR3 size: 15 residues.

This clone has only a few counts. The genes are TRBV3-1 (or the pseudogene TRBV3-2) and TRBJ2-1; TRBD1 matches 11 bases. CDR3 length: 15 amino acids. The trim removed 5 bases at V and 6 bases at J, leaving 6 bases unmatched. CDR1 is LGHDT, CDR2 YNNKEL, per germline (reference sequence). CDR3 loop: CASSIQGTGGNEQFF. The CDR3 DNA sequence: TGTGCCAGCAGCATTCAGGGGACAGGGGGCAATGAGCAGTTCTTC.

The chain combines TRBV5-1 with TRBJ2-3; 9 positions match TRBD2. Looked up from germline, CDR1 is SGHRS and CDR2 is YFSETQ. The V segment lost 4 bases and the J segment 1 base; nucleotides outside the gene matches: 7. This CDR3 is 16 amino acids long. The CDR3, as DNA: TGCGCCAGCAGCCCCCTTAGCGGGAGTGGCACAGATACGCAGTATTTT. This encodes CASSPLSGSGTDTQYF.

The chain employs TRBV28 and TRBJ1-1; 11 nucleotides align to TRBD1. The germline gives CDR1 MDHEN, CDR2 SYDVKM. With 8 bases clipped from V and 4 bases from J, the junction kept 6 bases outside the gene matches. The CDR3 is 14 residues long. This CDR3 reads CASEDRGPGTEAFF. The CDR3 DNA is TGTGCCAGCGAGGACAGGGGGCCCGGCACTGAAGCTTTCTTT. Using reference TRBV28 and TRBJ1-1 for the parts outside the CDR3, the full variable domain is DVKVTQSSRYLVKRTGEKVFLECVQDMDHENMFWYRQDPGLGLRLIYFSYDVKMKEKGDIPEGYSVSREKKERFSLILESASTNQTSMYLCASEDRGPGTEAFFGQGTRLTVV.

The chain recombines TRBV12-3 or TRBV12-4 with TRBJ1-1; TRBD1 is a possible D gene (5 bases). This CDR3 region has 13 residues. V gave up 6 bases and J gave up 5 bases, with 13 bases separating them. CDR3 region: CASSVGGITEAFF. CDR3 nucleotides: TGTGCCAGCAGCGTCGGGGGTATAACTGAAGCTTTCTTT.

The CDR3: CASSKGTGGAYEQYF. DNA for the CDR3: TGTGCCAGTAGTAAAGGGACAGGGGGTGCCTACGAGCAGTACTTC. This chain connects TRBV19 to TRBJ2-7; TRBD1 agrees at 11 bases. Germline CDR1 and CDR2: LNHDA and SQIVND (reference sequence). The CDR3 extends over 15 amino acids. V was pared by 4 bases and J by 2 bases, with 4 bases of the junction left unmatched.

The rearrangement links TRBV7-2 to TRBJ2-2; D is undetermined. V lost 6 bases, J lost 1 base, and 9 bases lay in between. This CDR3 region has 14 residues. Germline values: CDR1 SGHTA, CDR2 FQGNSA. The CDR3 reads CASSPRENTGELFF. CDR3 nucleotide sequence: TGTGCCAGCAGTCCCCGAGAGAACACCGGGGAGCTGTTTTTT. The full variable domain, with the rest looked up from reference TRBV7-2 and TRBJ2-2, is GAGVSQSPSNKVTEKGKDVELRCDPISGHTALYWYRQSLGQGLEFLIYFQGNSAPDKSGLPSDRFSAERTGGSVSTLTIQRTQQEDSAVYLCASSPRENTGELFFGEGSRLTVL.

The genes are TRBV4-2 and TRBJ2-2; 7 bases are shared with TRBD2. J gave up 0 bases and V 1 base, and 8 bases lay outside the gene matches. The CDR3 contains 18 residues. Germline CDR1 LGHNA, CDR2 YNFKEQ. CDR3 in DNA: TGTGCCAGCAGCCAAGGCTTCGGACTAGTTTCGAACACCGGGGAGCTGTTTTTT. It specifies CASSQGFGLVSNTGELFF.

The chain is built from TRBV12-5 and TRBJ1-5; 7 bases fit TRBD1. J was trimmed by 3 bases and V by 1 base; bases with no gene match: 6. The germline CDR1 and CDR2 sequences are LGHNT and FRNRAP. The CDR3 is 16 amino acids. The CDR3 here is CASGLAGTVPNQPQHF. The CDR3 nucleotides are TGTGCTAGTGGTTTGGCCGGGACAGTTCCCAATCAGCCCCAGCATTTT.

V is TRBV19 and J is TRBJ2-1, with 13 bases aligning to TRBD2. The CDR3 spans 19 residues. V was clipped by 5 bases and J by 5 bases; unmatched bases: 15. Germline CDR1 LNHDA, CDR2 SQIVND (reference sequence). CDR3 coding DNA: TGTGCCAGTAGTCCCTCACCCGGGGGACTAGCGGGGAACCACAATGAGCAGTTCTTC. Translating gives CASSPSPGGLAGNHNEQFF. The variable domain in full, with the rest retrieved from reference TRBV19 and TRBJ2-1, is DGGITQSPKYLFRKEGQNVTLSCEQNLNHDAMYWYRQDPGQGLRLIYYSQIVNDFQKGDIAEGYSVSREKKESFPLTVTSAQKNPTAFYLCASSPSPGGLAGNHNEQFFGPGTRLTVL.

This clone was observed a handful of times. This sequence joins TRBV7-2 and TRBJ2-2; 9 bases align to TRBD2. V dropped 3 bases and J dropped 4; count of bases not matched to a gene: 3. This CDR3 is 15 amino acids long. Germline CDR1 SGHTA, CDR2 FQGNSA. The CDR3 here is CASSFAGGTTGELFF. DNA of the CDR3: TGTGCCAGCAGCTTTGCGGGGGGGACCACCGGGGAGCTGTTTTTT. Supplemented by reference TRBV7-2 and TRBJ2-2, the full variable domain reads GAGVSQSPSNKVTEKGKDVELRCDPISGHTALYWYRQSLGQGLEFLIYFQGNSAPDKSGLPSDRFSAERTGGSVSTLTIQRTQQEDSAVYLCASSFAGGTTGELFFGEGSRLTVL.

The rearrangement uses TRBV6-2 or TRBV6-3 and TRBJ2-7; 7 nucleotides match TRBD1. Germline-derived CDR1 and CDR2 are MNHEY and SVGEGT. V was clipped by 6 bases and J by 3 bases; unmatched bases: 11. The CDR3 contains 15 residues. The CDR3 region is CASSRAVRDSYEQYF. The CDR3 DNA sequence: TGTGCCAGCAGCCGAGCCGTCCGGGACAGCTACGAGCAGTACTTC.

This chain joins TRBV4-3 and TRBJ2-3; perhaps TRBD2 as D (5 bases). Between the trimmed V and J ends, which lost 1 base and 14 bases, there was a span of 13 bases. The CDR3 runs 12 residues. Germline-derived CDR1 and CDR2 are LGHNA and YSLEER. CDR3 in DNA: TGCGCCAGCAGCCAAGGGGGAGCCCGACCGTATTTT. It specifies CASSQGGARPYF.

This clone was observed once. V gene TRBV29-1 combines with J gene TRBJ2-3; 12 bases map to TRBD1. V lost 0 bases, J lost 6 bases, and 7 bases stayed unmatched. Germline-derived CDR1 and CDR2 are SQVTM and ANQGSEA. The CDR3 length is 16 residues. The CDR3 protein is CSVEDRDRGLADTQYF. The CDR3 nucleotides read TGCAGCGTTGAAGATCGGGACAGGGGGCTCGCGGATACGCAGTATTTT.

The V gene is TRBV18, the J gene TRBJ1-4; 9 bases are shared with TRBD1. V lost 3 bases to trimming and J lost 8 bases; unmatched junction nucleotides: 7. This CDR3 has 15 amino acids. Germline CDR1 is KGHSH and CDR2 is LQKENI. The CDR3 coding sequence is TGTGCCAGCTCACCCGGGACAGGGTTTAGGGAAAAACTGTTTTTT. Translated, it gives CASSPGTGFREKLFF.

The rearrangement uses TRBV3-1 (or the pseudogene TRBV3-2) and TRBJ2-2, with D maybe TRBD2 (5 bases). The V end lost 5 bases, the J end lost 1 base, and 17 bases lay between the germline ends. CDR3 length: 17 residues. Germline CDR1 reads LGHDT; CDR2 reads YNNKEL (reference sequence). CDR3 residues: CASSSSRGWQNTGELFF. CDR3 coding DNA: TGTGCCAGCAGCTCCTCCCGCGGGTGGCAGAACACCGGGGAGCTGTTTTTT.

V and J are TRBV6-2 or TRBV6-3 and TRBJ1-5; 9 nucleotides line up with TRBD1. With V trimmed by 4 bases and J by 5 bases, 15 bases remained unmatched. The CDR3 sequence is 18 residues long. In germline, CDR1 is MNHEY, CDR2 SVGEGT. The CDR3 DNA follows: TGTGCCAGCAGTTCTATCAACGCTTACAGGGGGCAAGATCAGCCCCAGCATTTT. Translated: CASSSINAYRGQDQPQHF.

The rearrangement uses TRBV5-6 and TRBJ1-5, with D possibly matching TRBD1 (5 bases). Germline lookup yields CDR1 SGHDT and CDR2 YYEEEE. The CDR3 sequence is 15 residues long. The germline V and J ends were trimmed by 0 bases and 0 bases, with 7 bases remaining between them. Here the CDR3 DNA reads TGTGCCAGCAGCTTGGAGGGGTATAGCAATCAGCCCCAGCATTTT. This codes for CASSLEGYSNQPQHF.